These 9 T cell receptor beta chains were all obtained from the same sample, sequenced in a study of T cell responses to AZD1222 COVID-19 vaccine. Measured with immunoSEQ multiplex PCR; TCRdb has only the in-frame clones, and not every one. The table has around 120,000 clones, roughly 89% seen once. This specimen was peripheral blood, taken on day 0 of MenACWY control vaccination. The receptors were gathered from an adult in good health.

The chain couples TRBV24-1 to TRBJ2-1; possible D gene TRBD2, 5 bases. This CDR3 has 12 residues. Germline loops: CDR1 KGHDR, CDR2 SFDVKD. Trimming took 8 bases from V and 9 from J, leaving 13 bases between them. In DNA form, the CDR3 reads TGTGCCACCACCATGGGGAGCGGTGAGCAGTTCTTC. Its translation: CATTMGSGEQFF.

V usage is TRBV30 and J usage is TRBJ1-4, with a possible D match to TRBD1 (6 bases). This CDR3 has 15 residues. V shed 3 bases and J shed 8 bases, with 19 bases lying between them. Germline CDR1 is GTSNPN and CDR2 is SVGIG (reference sequence). The chain's CDR3 is CAWRPGAAFGEKLFF. CDR3 bases: TGTGCCTGGAGGCCAGGGGCCGCCTTTGGGGAAAAACTGTTTTTT.

The genes are TRBV24-1 and TRBJ2-7; D is undetermined. Trimming left V 8 bases short and J 5 bases short, with 15 bases between. Germline V gene data show CDR1 as KGHDR and CDR2 as SFDVKD. This CDR3 has 13 amino acids. The chain's CDR3 is CATMSANADEQYF. The CDR3 coding sequence is TGTGCCACCATGTCCGCGAATGCGGACGAGCAGTACTTC.

The V and J genes are TRBV7-2 and TRBJ2-7; TRBD1 matches at 8 bases. The CDR3 consists of 14 residues. Germline CDR1 and CDR2: SGHTA and FQGNSA. Trimming took 5 bases from V and 1 from J; bases not matched to a gene: 4. The DNA for the CDR3 is TGTGCCAGCAGCACGACAGGGGCTTCCTACGAGCAGTACTTC. This encodes CASSTTGASYEQYF. The variable domain in full, with the rest retrieved from reference TRBV7-2 and TRBJ2-7, is GAGVSQSPSNKVTEKGKDVELRCDPISGHTALYWYRQSLGQGLEFLIYFQGNSAPDKSGLPSDRFSAERTGGSVSTLTIQRTQQEDSAVYLCASSTTGASYEQYFGPGTRLTVT.

This clone has more than one count but fewer than ten. The chain couples TRBV10-3 to TRBJ1-2; D is perhaps TRBD1 (5 bases). V was pared by 7 bases and J by 7 bases, with 13 bases between. The germline CDR1 and CDR2 sequences are ENHRY and SYGVKD. CDR3 size: 12 residues. In DNA, the CDR3 is TGTGCCATCACAGGGCAGGTAGGTGGCTACACCTTC. It specifies CAITGQVGGYTF.

V is TRBV5-1 and J is TRBJ2-3; possible D gene TRBD1, 6 bases. Per the germline V gene, CDR1 is SGHRS and CDR2 is YFSETQ. V shed 2 bases and J shed 7 bases, with 8 bases lying between them. This CDR3 contains 12 residues. CDR3 in amino acids: CASSFTGYTQYF. The CDR3 DNA reads TGCGCCAGCAGCTTTACAGGGTATACGCAGTATTTT.

This sequence joins TRBV9 and TRBJ1-4; unclear D gene. This CDR3 comprises 13 residues. V lost 5 bases and J 6 bases, leaving 11 bases between the germline ends. Germline CDR1 is SGDLS and CDR2 is YYNGEE. The CDR3 DNA is TGTGCCAGCAGGCGGGAGCCGGATGAAAAACTGTTTTTT. This gives the protein CASRREPDEKLFF.

The V and J genes are TRBV5-6 and TRBJ2-7, with 11 bases aligning to TRBD2. The J segment lost 0 bases and the V segment lost 3 bases, leaving 5 bases of the junction unmatched. CDR1 SGHDT and CDR2 YYEEEE come from the germline V gene. The CDR3 is 16 amino acids. The CDR3 loop reads CASSSPGTSGSYEQYF. The CDR3 region has the DNA TGTGCCAGCAGCTCTCCCGGGACTAGCGGCTCCTACGAGCAGTACTTC.

The V call is TRBV23-1, the J call TRBJ2-7; possible D gene TRBD2, 5 bases. TRBV23-1 is an ORF for which the function is uncertain. Trimming took 0 bases from V and 2 from J, leaving 14 bases between them. The CDR3 is 16 amino acids. Here the CDR3 DNA reads TGCGCCAGCAGTCAATCACCAAGCGGCAAGACCTACGAGCAGTACTTC. Its translation: CASSQSPSGKTYEQYF.